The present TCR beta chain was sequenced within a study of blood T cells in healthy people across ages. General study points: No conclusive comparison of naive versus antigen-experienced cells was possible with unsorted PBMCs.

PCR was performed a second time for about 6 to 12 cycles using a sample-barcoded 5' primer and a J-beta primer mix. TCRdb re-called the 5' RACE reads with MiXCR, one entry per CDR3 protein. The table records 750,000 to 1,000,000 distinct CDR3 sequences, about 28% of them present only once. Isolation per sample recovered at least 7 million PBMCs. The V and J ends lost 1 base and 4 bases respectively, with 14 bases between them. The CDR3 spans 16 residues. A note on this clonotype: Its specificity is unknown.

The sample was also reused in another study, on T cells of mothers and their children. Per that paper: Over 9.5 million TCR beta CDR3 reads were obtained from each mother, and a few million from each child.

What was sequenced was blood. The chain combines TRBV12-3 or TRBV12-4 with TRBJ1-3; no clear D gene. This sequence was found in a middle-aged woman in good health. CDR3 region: CASSLVGGSDGNTIYF. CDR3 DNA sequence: TGTGCCAGCAGTTTAGTAGGTGGGAGCGACGGAAACACCATATATTTT.